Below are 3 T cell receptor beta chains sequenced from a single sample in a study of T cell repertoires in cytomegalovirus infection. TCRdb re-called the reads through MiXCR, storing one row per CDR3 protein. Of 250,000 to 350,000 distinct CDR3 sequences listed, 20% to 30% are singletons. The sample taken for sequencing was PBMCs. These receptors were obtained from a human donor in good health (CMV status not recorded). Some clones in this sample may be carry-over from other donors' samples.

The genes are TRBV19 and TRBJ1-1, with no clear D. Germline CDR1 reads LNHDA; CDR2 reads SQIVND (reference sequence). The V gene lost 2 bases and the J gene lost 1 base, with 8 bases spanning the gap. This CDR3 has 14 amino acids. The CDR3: CASSILPGNTEAFF. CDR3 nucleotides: TGTGCCAGTAGTATATTACCGGGGAACACTGAAGCTTTCTTT.

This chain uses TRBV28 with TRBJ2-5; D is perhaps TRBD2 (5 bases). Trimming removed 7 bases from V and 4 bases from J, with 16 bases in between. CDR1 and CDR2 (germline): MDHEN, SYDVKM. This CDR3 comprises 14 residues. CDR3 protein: CASKGSDVRETQYF. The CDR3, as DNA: TGTGCCAGCAAAGGTAGCGACGTCCGAGAGACCCAGTACTTC.

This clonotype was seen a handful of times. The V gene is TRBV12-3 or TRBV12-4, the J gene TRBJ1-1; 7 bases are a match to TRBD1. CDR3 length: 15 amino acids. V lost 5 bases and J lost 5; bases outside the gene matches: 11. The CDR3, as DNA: TGTGCCAGCAGTCAAAACAGGGGCCCCGCTACTGAAGCTTTCTTT. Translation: CASSQNRGPATEAFF.